Below, 20 T cell receptor beta chains from the same sample are listed, as sequenced in a study of CD8+ T cells in alopecia areata. Described treatment: oral pan-JAK inhibitor, 5-10 mg twice daily. RNA extraction was followed by reverse transcription into cDNA, which acted as the sequencing template. The table came from immunoSEQ multiplex PCR; TCRdb's copy has only in-frame clones and leaves some out. The data hold roughly 190,000 clones, with about 65% observed a single time. This specimen was CD4+ T cells sorted from blood, taken around week 50, from a patient treated with tofacitinib. These receptors were collected from a human donor with alopecia areata.

This chain connects TRBV13 to TRBJ1-2; TRBD1 might be the D (6 bases). CDR3 size: 11 residues. The V gene's germline CDR1 is PRHDT and CDR2 FYEKMQ (reference sequence). The V gene lost 5 bases and the J gene lost 7 bases, with 8 bases spanning the gap. In DNA, the CDR3 is TGTGCCAGCAGCACCAGGGGTGGCTACACCTTC. Translated, it gives CASSTRGGYTF.

The chain carries TRBV30 and TRBJ1-5; TRBD1 is a possible D gene (5 bases). This CDR3 is 15 amino acids long. CDR1 and CDR2 (germline): GTSNPN, SVGIG (reference sequence). Trimming pared 0 bases from V and 1 base from J, leaving 10 bases between. The CDR3 loop is CAWSVIRDSNQPQHF. The DNA for the CDR3 is TGTGCCTGGAGTGTAATCCGGGACAGCAATCAGCCCCAGCATTTT.

The chain joins TRBV7-6 to TRBJ1-4, with 9 bases identical to TRBD1. CDR3 length: 18 residues. Germline V gene lookup returns CDR1 SGHVS and CDR2 FNYEAQ. V was clipped by 0 bases and J by 0 bases; unmatched bases: 5. CDR3 sequence: CASSLAGTGPATNEKLFF. CDR3 bases: TGTGCCAGCAGCTTAGCGGGGACAGGGCCAGCAACTAATGAAAAACTGTTTTTT.

The chain links TRBV6-5 to TRBJ2-5, with D perhaps matching TRBD1 (6 bases). The V end lost 8 bases, the J end lost 8 bases, and 15 bases lay between the germline ends. The length of the CDR3 is 12 residues. Germline CDR1 and CDR2: MNHEY and SVGAGI. The DNA of the CDR3 is TGTGCCAGCCAGACGCAGGACAGTACCCAGTACTTC. Amino acid sequence: CASQTQDSTQYF.

The chain has TRBV6-5 and TRBJ2-7; a possible D gene is TRBD2 (5 bases). In germline, CDR1 is MNHEY, CDR2 SVGAGI. The germline V and J ends were trimmed by 6 bases and 2 bases, with 14 bases remaining between them. The CDR3 is made up of 14 amino acids. The DNA of the CDR3 is TGTGCCAGCAGGTCCGAGGGTAGTACCTACGAGCAGTACTTC. Amino acid sequence: CASRSEGSTYEQYF.

The chain combines TRBV14 with TRBJ2-2; no reliable D call. With 2 bases removed from V and 5 bases from J, the gap between germline ends came to 3 bases. CDR3 size: 12 residues. The V gene's germline CDR1 is SGHDN and CDR2 FVKESK. The CDR3 DNA reads as TGTGCCAGCAGCCAATCGACCGGGGAGCTGTTTTTT. As protein: CASSQSTGELFF.

With respect to this clone: This specimen includes other DNA sequences encoding the same CDR3. The chain links TRBV29-1 to TRBJ2-3; unclear D gene. Germline V gene lookup returns CDR1 SQVTM and CDR2 ANQGSEA. The CDR3 is 11 amino acids. With 3 bases removed from V and 6 bases from J, the gap between germline ends came to 7 bases. The CDR3 loop reads CSVDLGDTQYF. The CDR3 DNA follows: TGCAGCGTTGATTTGGGGGATACGCAGTATTTT.

This clone has a single count. This chain uses TRBV7-2 with TRBJ2-3; the D is unclear. The CDR3 is made up of 15 amino acids. The germline V gene encodes CDR1 SGHTA and CDR2 FQGNSA. V was clipped by 0 bases and J by 3 bases, with 10 bases between them. The CDR3: CASSLAHPGTDTQYF. CDR3 coding DNA: TGTGCCAGCAGCTTAGCTCACCCTGGGACAGATACGCAGTATTTT.

The CDR3 DNA reads TGTGCCAGCAGCCCCCGGACGGTCGCGAACACCGGGGAGCTGTTTTTT. It is translated as CASSPRTVANTGELFF. The chain couples TRBV5-6 to TRBJ2-2; D is ambiguous. Germline V gene lookup returns CDR1 SGHDT and CDR2 YYEEEE. This CDR3 region has 16 residues. V gave up 4 bases and J gave up 0 bases, with 13 bases separating them.

The genes are TRBV4-1 and TRBJ2-7; 11 bases are a match to TRBD2. Germline loops: CDR1 MGHRA, CDR2 YSYEKL. The CDR3 has 15 amino acids. Trimming took 1 base from V and 4 from J; bases not matched to a gene: 3. Here the CDR3 reads CASSQGLAGLYEQYF. For the CDR3, the DNA is TGCGCCAGCAGCCAAGGACTAGCGGGGCTGTACGAGCAGTACTTC.

This clone came up a few times. Different DNA sequences within this sample yield the same CDR3. The chain recombines TRBV6-5 with TRBJ2-6, with unresolved D. The CDR3 has 12 residues. CDR1 MNHEY and CDR2 SVGAGI come from the germline V gene. V was shortened by 8 bases and J by 2 bases, with 4 bases between the two germline ends. CDR3 sequence (DNA): TGTGCCAGCCGGGCTGGGGCCAACGTCCTGACTTTC. It translates to CASRAGANVLTF.

The chain uses TRBV29-1 and TRBJ1-6; tentative D call: TRBD1 (6 bases). CDR1 SQVTM and CDR2 ANQGSEA come from the germline V gene. CDR3 size: 14 residues. V lost 6 bases, J lost 7 bases, and 16 bases lay in between. CDR3 residues: CSVRPAGDNSPLHF. CDR3 DNA sequence: TGCAGCGTCCGCCCAGCAGGGGACAATTCACCCCTCCACTTT. Using reference TRBV29-1 and TRBJ1-6 for the parts outside the CDR3, the full variable domain is SAVISQKPSRDICQRGTSLTIQCQVDSQVTMMFWYRQQPGQSLTLIATANQGSEATYESGFVIDKFPISRPNLTFSTLTVSNMSPEDSSIYLCSVRPAGDNSPLHFGNGTRLTVT.

The CDR3 spells CASSLSLSGELFF. DNA for the CDR3: TGTGCCAGCAGCTTGAGTTTGTCCGGGGAGCTGTTTTTT. The chain has TRBV7-2 and TRBJ2-2; no clear D. Germline loops: CDR1 SGHTA, CDR2 FQGNSA. The V end lost 3 bases, the J end lost 6 bases, and 8 bases lay between the germline ends. The length of the CDR3 is 13 residues. The variable domain in full, with the rest retrieved from reference TRBV7-2 and TRBJ2-2, is GAGVSQSPSNKVTEKGKDVELRCDPISGHTALYWYRQSLGQGLEFLIYFQGNSAPDKSGLPSDRFSAERTGGSVSTLTIQRTQQEDSAVYLCASSLSLSGELFFGEGSRLTVL.

This clone has more than one count but fewer than ten. The chain uses TRBV6-8 and TRBJ1-5; D is uncertain. Trimming stripped 6 bases from V and 2 bases from J, with 8 bases between. The V gene's germline CDR1 is MNHGY and CDR2 SAAAGT. The CDR3 is 13 residues long. This chain's CDR3 is CASSRRRNQPQHF. The CDR3 DNA reads as TGTGCCAGCAGCCGACGGCGCAATCAGCCCCAGCATTTT.

CDR3 residues: CASSLGQASSYEQYF. CDR3 DNA sequence: TGTGCCAGCAGCTTGGGACAGGCAAGCTCCTACGAGCAGTACTTC. J is TRBJ2-7 and V is TRBV7-7, with 8 bases lining up with TRBD1. The CDR3 has 15 residues. Germline CDR1 reads SSHAT; CDR2 reads FNYEAQ (reference sequence). Trimming cost V 3 bases and J 0 bases; bases outside gene matches: 4.

The chain is built from TRBV14 and TRBJ2-3; TRBD2 matches at 9 bases. V shed 0 bases, J shed 9 bases, and the junction held 10 bases outside the gene matches. The CDR3 consists of 16 residues. From germline, CDR1 is SGHDN and CDR2 FVKESK. CDR3 region: CASSQDGRAGGITQYF. CDR3 coding DNA: TGTGCCAGCAGCCAAGATGGCCGCGCGGGGGGGATAACGCAGTATTTT. Filled out from reference TRBV14 and TRBJ2-3, the complete variable domain reads EAGVTQFPSHSVIEKGQTVTLRCDPISGHDNLYWYRRVMGKEIKFLLHFVKESKQDESGMPNNRFLAERTGGTYSTLKVQPAELEDSGVYFCASSQDGRAGGITQYFGPGTRLTVL.

The rearrangement links TRBV30 to TRBJ2-4; a possible D gene is TRBD2 (6 bases). The germline V and J ends were trimmed by 3 bases and 0 bases, with 9 bases remaining between them. Germline V gene data show CDR1 as GTSNPN and CDR2 as SVGIG (reference sequence). The CDR3 totals 14 residues. The DNA of the CDR3 is TGTGCCTGGAGCGACGGGGGAGCCAAAAACATTCAGTACTTC. This gives the protein CAWSDGGAKNIQYF.

This rearrangement joins TRBV10-3 to TRBJ1-1, with D uncertain. The germline V gene has CDR1 ENHRY and CDR2 SYGVKD. The CDR3 has 11 residues. V was cut by 3 bases and J by 8 bases, with 7 bases left in between. CDR3 region: CAISDFNEAFF. The CDR3 DNA reads as TGTGCCATCAGTGATTTCAACGAAGCTTTCTTT.

The rearrangement links TRBV19 to TRBJ1-5; D is undetermined. This CDR3 spans 13 amino acids. CDR1 LNHDA and CDR2 SQIVND come from the germline V gene (reference sequence). V shed 5 bases and J shed 5 bases, with 10 bases lying between them. The DNA of the CDR3 is TGTGCCAGTAGTTCCGTCGGGGATCAGCCCCAGCATTTT. This translates into CASSSVGDQPQHF.

The genes are TRBV9 and TRBJ2-3; D remains ambiguous. Deletions cut 4 bases from V and 2 bases from J, with 8 bases between. There are 13 residues in the CDR3. CDR1 SGDLS and CDR2 YYNGEE come from the germline V gene. CDR3 DNA sequence: TGTGCCAGCAGCTTCCATCACACAGATACGCAGTATTTT. Amino acids: CASSFHHTDTQYF.